In this sample, the clone carrying this T cell receptor (beta chain) turned up a few times. Its antigen is currently unknown. The data belong to a study of T cells after yellow fever vaccination. Whole-study findings and limits: Just a small share of clonotypes turned up in the CD4 compartment as well as the CD8 compartment. Contamination by abundant bulk-population clonotypes could be present in FACS-sorted repertoires.

TCRdb passed the 5' RACE reads through MiXCR, listing each CDR3 protein once. The sample holds about 230,000 distinct CDR3 sequences, 6.5% to 7.5% seen once. The ends lost 4 bases at V and 7 bases at J; junction bases unmatched: 2. CDR3 length: 13 amino acids. Germline lookup yields CDR1 DFQATT and CDR2 SNEGSKA (reference sequence). The TCR sequence derives from a man aged 25-45 years who received the YFV17D yellow fever vaccine. The V call is TRBV20-1, the J call TRBJ2-2; 11 bases line up with TRBD2. The sequenced sample was CD4+ T cells sorted from PBMCs, obtained on the day of the yellow fever booster vaccination. The chain's CDR3 is CSATTSGIGELFF. In DNA form, the CDR3 reads TGCAGTGCTACGACTAGCGGGATCGGGGAGCTGTTTTTT.